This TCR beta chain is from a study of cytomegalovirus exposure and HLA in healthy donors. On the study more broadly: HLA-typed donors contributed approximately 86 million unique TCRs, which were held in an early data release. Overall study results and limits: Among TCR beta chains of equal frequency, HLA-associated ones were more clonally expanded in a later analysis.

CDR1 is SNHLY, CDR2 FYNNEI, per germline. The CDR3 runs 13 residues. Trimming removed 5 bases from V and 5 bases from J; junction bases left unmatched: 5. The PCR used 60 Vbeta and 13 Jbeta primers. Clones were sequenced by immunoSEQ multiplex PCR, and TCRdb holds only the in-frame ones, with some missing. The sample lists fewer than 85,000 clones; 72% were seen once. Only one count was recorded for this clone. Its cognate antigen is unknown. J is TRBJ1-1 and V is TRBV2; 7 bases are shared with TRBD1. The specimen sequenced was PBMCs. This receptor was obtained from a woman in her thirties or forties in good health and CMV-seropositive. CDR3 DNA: TGTGCCAGCAGTAACCAGGGGGAGACTGAAGCTTTCTTT. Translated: CASSNQGETEAFF.